Presented here are 15 T cell receptor beta chains from one specimen sequenced in a study of cytomegalovirus exposure and HLA in healthy donors. 13 Jbeta primers and 60 Vbeta primers were used for the PCR. The protocol was immunoSEQ multiplex PCR, while the TCRdb copy is restricted to in-frame clones and leaves out a portion. The sample has around 140,000 clones; roughly 79% are singletons. Sequenced input: PBMCs. These receptors all stem from a male donor in good health and CMV-seronegative.

This clone was found once. The conserved phenylalanine or tryptophan normally closing the CDR3 is absent here, so this likely arose from a read error. The rearrangement joins TRBV10-3 to TRBJ1-1, with 12 positions matching TRBD1. This CDR3 is 17 amino acids long. With 0 bases clipped from V and 4 bases from J, the junction kept 6 bases outside the gene matches. Germline CDR1 ENHRY, CDR2 SYGVKD. The CDR3 bases are TGTGCCATCAGTGAGTCGGGACAGGGGGCGGGGAGCACTGAAGCTTTCCTT. It specifies CAISESGQGAGSTEAFL.

Here the CDR3 DNA reads TGTGCCAGCAGCTTAGTTGCTAGCGGGGGGTGGGAAGAGCAGTACTTC. This translates into CASSLVASGGWEEQYF. The chain combines TRBV7-2 with TRBJ2-5; 11 nucleotides agree with TRBD2. The CDR3 runs 16 residues. V dropped 1 base and J dropped 11; count of bases not matched to a gene: 12. In germline, CDR1 is SGHTA, CDR2 FQGNSA.

The CDR3 spells CASSRTGSSYEQYF. CDR3 in DNA: TGTGCCAGCAGTCGGACGGGGAGCTCCTACGAGCAGTACTTC. The V and J genes are TRBV2 and TRBJ2-7, with D perhaps matching TRBD2 (5 bases). The CDR3 has 14 amino acids. V shed 5 bases and J shed 0 bases, with 11 bases lying between them. Germline V CDR1 and CDR2: SNHLY, FYNNEI.

The CDR3 here is CASSKVGRDYNEQFF. The DNA for the CDR3 is TGTGCCAGCAGCAAAGTGGGCAGGGATTACAATGAGCAGTTCTTC. The V and J genes are TRBV21-1 and TRBJ2-1; the table's D call of TRBD1 was not tested on the DNA. TRBV21-1 is a pseudogene segment. This CDR3 comprises 15 residues.

The rearrangement joins TRBV6-5 to TRBJ1-2, with D possibly TRBD1 on 5 matching bases. V shed 6 bases and J shed 2 bases, with 13 bases lying between them. The CDR3 is made up of 14 amino acids. CDR1 and CDR2 (germline): MNHEY, SVGAGI. The CDR3 nucleotides are TGTGCCAGCAGCGGGGGGGGGACGAACTATGGCTACACCTTC. Amino acids: CASSGGGTNYGYTF.

This clone was observed once. V is TRBV10-3 and J is TRBJ2-5; TRBD1 aligns across 9 bases. Near its end, the DNA agrees better with TRBJ2-7, so the J call may be wrong. Per germline, CDR1 ENHRY and CDR2 SYGVKD. The CDR3 runs to 14 residues. CDR3 amino acids: CAISPDRGSYEQYF. CDR3 in DNA: TGTGCCATCAGCCCGGACAGGGGTTCCTACGAGCAGTACTTC.

The chain links TRBV9 to TRBJ1-2; 7 nucleotides match TRBD1. The CDR3 runs to 16 residues. V lost 0 bases, J lost 2 bases, and 7 bases stayed unmatched. Germline V gene sequence: CDR1 SGDLS, CDR2 YYNGEE. The CDR3 coding sequence is TGTGCCAGCAGCGTAGGAGGAGGACAGGCCAACTATGGCTACACCTTC. Its protein is CASSVGGGQANYGYTF.

The chain carries TRBV23-1 and TRBJ2-5; TRBD2 agrees at 8 bases. TRBV23-1 belongs to the ORF category, with a function that is uncertain. V was clipped by 3 bases and J by 3 bases; unmatched bases: 27. The CDR3 loop spans 22 amino acids. The CDR3 coding sequence is TGCGCCAGCAGTCAGAATCCGGGGCCAAGTGGGAATAGCGGGGCGACGGAAGAGACCCAGTACTTC. Translation gives CASSQNPGPSGNSGATEETQYF.

Of note for this clone: An end of the junction differs from the germline gene, which may be a read error. CDR3 DNA: TGTGCCAGCAGCTTAGCGACGGAGTCGACAGAGGCCCAGTACTTC. As protein: CASSLATESTEAQYF. The V call is TRBV7-9, the J call TRBJ2-5; D may be TRBD1 (5 bases). The CDR3 extends over 15 amino acids. Germline V lookup: CDR1 SEHNR, CDR2 FQNEAQ (reference sequence). The variable domain in full, completed from reference TRBV7-9 and TRBJ2-5, reads DTGVSQNPRHKITKRGQNVTFRCDPISEHNRLYWYRQTLGQGPEFLTYFQNEAQLEKSRLLSDRFSAERPKGSFSTLEIQRTEQGDSAMYLCASSLATESTEAQYFGPGTRLLVL.

This clone was seen just once. The chain couples TRBV10-3 to TRBJ1-1; D remains ambiguous. V lost 6 bases, J lost 5 bases, and 25 bases lay in between. This CDR3 is built from 17 residues. Germline V gene data show CDR1 as ENHRY and CDR2 as SYGVKD. DNA for the CDR3: TGTGCCATCAGCGTTACCTCAGGAGGGCTGGTAGCAACTGAAGCTTTCTTT. Translated: CAISVTSGGLVATEAFF.

V is TRBV5-1 and J is TRBJ1-4; no reliable D call. Germline CDR1 SGHRS, CDR2 YFSETQ. CDR3 size: 14 residues. V lost 0 bases, J lost 7 bases, and 10 bases lay in between. CDR3 residues: CASSLDYSGEKLFF. CDR3 bases: TGCGCCAGCAGCTTGGACTATTCCGGTGAAAAACTGTTTTTT.

The V call is TRBV6-5, the J call TRBJ2-5; 7 bases agree with TRBD1. CDR3 length: 15 residues. V gave up 2 bases and J gave up 11 bases; unmatched junction bases: 14. Germline-derived CDR1 and CDR2 are MNHEY and SVGAGI. CDR3 DNA: TGTGCCAGCAGTTACGGACAGGAGATCCCCTGGGAGCAGTACTTC. This gives the protein CASSYGQEIPWEQYF.

This rearrangement joins TRBV16 to TRBJ1-1; D gene unclear. Germline lookup yields CDR1 KGHSY and CDR2 FQNENV. The ends were cut back, 4 bases at V and 0 bases at J, with 6 bases in the middle. The CDR3 length is 13 residues. CDR3 sequence reads: CASSRQMNTEAFF. In DNA, the CDR3 is TGTGCCAGCAGCCGCCAGATGAACACTGAAGCTTTCTTT. Together with reference TRBV16 and TRBJ1-1, the CDR3 gives the full variable domain: GEEVAQTPKHLVRGEGQKAKLYCAPIKGHSYVFWYQQVLKNEFKFLISFQNENVFDETGMPKERFSAKCLPNSPCSLEIQATKLEDSAVYFCASSRQMNTEAFFGQGTRLTVV.

About this clone: A much larger clone sits a single nucleotide away, making a read error possible. Other DNA sequences within the sample encode an identical CDR3. This chain joins TRBV6-5 and TRBJ1-1; D remains unclear. The germline V gene has CDR1 MNHEY and CDR2 SVGAGI. The CDR3 has 13 residues. V lost 6 bases to trimming and J lost 1 base, with 9 bases between them. The CDR3 DNA is TGTGCCAGCAGGCGAACAGAGAACACTGAAGCTTTCTTT. Protein: CASRRTENTEAFF.

This rearrangement joins TRBV5-4 to TRBJ2-5; 12 nucleotides line up with TRBD2. The CDR3 length is 16 residues. V lost 3 bases to trimming and J lost 3 bases; unmatched junction nucleotides: 6. Germline assignment: CDR1 SGHNT and CDR2 YYREEE (reference sequence). CDR3 bases: TGTGCCAGCAGCTCCGCGACTAGCGGGGGAAAAGAGACCCAGTACTTC. Its translation: CASSSATSGGKETQYF. Filled out from reference TRBV5-4 and TRBJ2-5, the complete variable domain reads ETGVTQSPTHLIKTRGQQVTLRCSSQSGHNTVSWYQQALGQGPQFIFQYYREEENGRGNFPPRFSGLQFPNYSSELNVNALELDDSALYLCASSSATSGGKETQYFGPGTRLLVL.